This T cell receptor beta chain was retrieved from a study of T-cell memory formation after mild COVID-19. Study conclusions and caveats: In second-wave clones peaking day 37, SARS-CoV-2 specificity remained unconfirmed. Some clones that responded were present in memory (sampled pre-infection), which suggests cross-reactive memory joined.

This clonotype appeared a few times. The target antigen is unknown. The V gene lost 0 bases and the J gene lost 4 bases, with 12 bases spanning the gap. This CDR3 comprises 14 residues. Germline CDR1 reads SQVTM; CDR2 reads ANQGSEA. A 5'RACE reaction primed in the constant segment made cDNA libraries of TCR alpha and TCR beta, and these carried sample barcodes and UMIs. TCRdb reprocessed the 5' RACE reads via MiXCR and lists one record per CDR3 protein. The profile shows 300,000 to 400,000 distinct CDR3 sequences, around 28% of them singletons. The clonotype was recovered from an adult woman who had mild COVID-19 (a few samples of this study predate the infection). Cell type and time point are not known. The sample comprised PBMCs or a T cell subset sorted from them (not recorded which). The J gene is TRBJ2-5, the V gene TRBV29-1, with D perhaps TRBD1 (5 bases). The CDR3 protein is CSVEDRGFGETQYF. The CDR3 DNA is TGCAGCGTTGAAGATAGGGGATTCGGAGAGACCCAGTACTTC. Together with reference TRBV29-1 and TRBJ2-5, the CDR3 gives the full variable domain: SAVISQKPSRDICQRGTSLTIQCQVDSQVTMMFWYRQQPGQSLTLIATANQGSEATYESGFVIDKFPISRPNLTFSTLTVSNMSPEDSSIYLCSVEDRGFGETQYFGPGTRLLVL.